This T cell receptor beta chain was documented in a study of cytomegalovirus exposure and HLA in healthy donors. Researchers ran the PCR with 60 Vbeta and 13 Jbeta primers. Here immunoSEQ multiplex PCR was the method, and the copy in TCRdb shows in-frame clones only, minus some. The sample gives 200,000 or so clones, less than 90% of which show up once; approximately 0.23% is in the top ten. Whole-study results and caveats: Later, TCR association rates were found to vary by HLA locus, highest for DRB1 and lowest for HLA-C. Earlier analysis yielded a pattern in which most TCR beta V segments were productive about 90% or about 30% of the time. Later findings reportedly placed an Asian-associated ancestry cluster below the approximately 620-donor mean for N-insertions.

CDR1 is LNHDA, CDR2 SQIVND, per germline (reference sequence). CDR3 length: 16 amino acids. V shed 6 bases, J shed 5 bases, and the junction held 11 bases outside the gene matches. Note on this clone: Its antigen is unknown.

The TCR was taken from a girl under three years old in good health and CMV-seronegative. The sample comprised PBMCs. The V and J genes are TRBV19 and TRBJ1-2; 11 bases agree with TRBD1. The CDR3 DNA follows: TGTGCCAGTAGCCTAAAAACTGGACAGGGGGCTTATGGCTACACCTTC. Protein: CASSLKTGQGAYGYTF.